This TCR beta chain was recovered during a study of shared clonotypes between healthy human individuals. Study-wide points: Naive CD4 clonotype sharing across four donors was approximately 5%. Since donors were few, the genetic and exposure-history diversity represented was limited.

The study ran the assay at deep level. The protocol was immunoSEQ multiplex PCR, while the TCRdb copy is restricted to in-frame clones and leaves out a portion. The sample comprises under 2,000,000 clones, about 94% of which are singletons, and 1% to 1.5% rests with the top ten. Terminally differentiated effector memory CD45RA+ cells were excluded from the naive CD8 cells, which were CD45RO-negative and positively selected for CCR7. With respect to this clone: Its specificity is unknown.

The sequencing sample was made of naive CD8+ T cells sorted from blood. The sequence was collected from a young man in good health.

CDR3 protein: CASSFPGTGTYEQYF. The CDR3 region has the DNA TGTGCCAGTAGTTTCCCCGGGACAGGGACCTACGAGCAGTACTTC. The J gene is TRBJ2-7, the V gene TRBV19; 9 positions agree with TRBD1. With 5 bases clipped from V and 2 bases from J, the junction kept 7 bases outside the gene matches. The V gene's germline CDR1 is LNHDA and CDR2 SQIVND (reference sequence). The CDR3 covers 15 residues.